This T cell receptor (beta chain) was retrieved from a study of blood T cell repertoires in COVID-19 (dated by TCRdb to the early 2020s). With regard to the full study: Samples covering the acute and convalescent phases of COVID-19 were provided by collaborators in the United States, Italy and Spain. Subjects who had been exposed to COVID-19, were actively infected with it, or had recovered from it provided the deeply sampled blood TCRbeta repertoires that made up the dataset. Where available, HLA class I and class II types were taken from metadata supplied by the sample provider and were not determined by assay-based typing. Sample metadata almost always included a de-identified subject ID, COVID-19 status, age in years and sex. The repertoires were released in a freely available public database meant as a resource for research on the immune response to SARS-CoV-2. Samples came from the ongoing ImmuneRACE study (first 160 participants) plus 1,254 subjects from 6 global collaborators. The material from the prospective study consisted of cDNA or gDNA derived from T cells, B-cell-depleted T cells, or PBMCs. Here is what the overall study found, with its caveats: How much clinical and demographic metadata was included differed by source and by participant, and the metadata was provided uncurated.

From a lookup of the germline V gene (reference sequence), CDR1 and CDR2 are SGHNT and YYREEE. V and J lose 1 base and 3 bases, and a span of 2 bases separates them. The CDR3 holds 11 amino acids from the cysteine to the valine. Of the read, only the CDR3 DNA is kept; its 33 bases are in frame from base 1. With regard to this clone: The target of this receptor is not known. There are no base qualities to consult, and no much larger clone falls within one base.

A second Seattle source provided samples from volunteer blood donors who had recovered from COVID-19. Each collaborating institution followed its own protocols to collect whole blood in K2EDTA tubes. For TCRbeta analysis, collaborators shipped samples in one of three forms: frozen whole blood, isolated PBMCs, or DNA extracted from either of those sample types. The immunoSEQ Assay, a bias-controlled multiplex PCR, was used to amplify TCRbeta CDR3 regions from genomic DNA. On the study's bioinformatics: Within the assay, amplification of reference gene primers was used to estimate how many nucleated cells each sample contained. Sequence reads were collapsed and filtered to measure the absolute abundance of every unique TCRbeta CDR3 rearrangement. For each sample, productive Simpson clonality was calculated by taking the square root of Simpson's diversity index across productive rearrangements. TCRdb holds this immuneACCESS table with in-frame rearrangements only. Some clones are missing; in checked studies, unresolved V genes explain under half, and the rest has no known cause. V and J calls and clone size are as listed in that table; D and trimming were resolved from the DNA. The table for this sample lists 250,000 or so clones; approximately 82% of them were counted only once. The top ten clones comprise roughly 2% of the sample.

Sequencing was done on a sample of peripheral blood. The clonotype comes from a man aged 25-45 years who had recovered from COVID-19. In this chain, TRBV5-4 is recombined with TRBJ2-7, with the D gene uncertain. In nucleotide form, the sequence is TGTGCCAGCAGCTTGTACTACGAGCAGTACGTC. Translation gives CASSLYYEQYV.